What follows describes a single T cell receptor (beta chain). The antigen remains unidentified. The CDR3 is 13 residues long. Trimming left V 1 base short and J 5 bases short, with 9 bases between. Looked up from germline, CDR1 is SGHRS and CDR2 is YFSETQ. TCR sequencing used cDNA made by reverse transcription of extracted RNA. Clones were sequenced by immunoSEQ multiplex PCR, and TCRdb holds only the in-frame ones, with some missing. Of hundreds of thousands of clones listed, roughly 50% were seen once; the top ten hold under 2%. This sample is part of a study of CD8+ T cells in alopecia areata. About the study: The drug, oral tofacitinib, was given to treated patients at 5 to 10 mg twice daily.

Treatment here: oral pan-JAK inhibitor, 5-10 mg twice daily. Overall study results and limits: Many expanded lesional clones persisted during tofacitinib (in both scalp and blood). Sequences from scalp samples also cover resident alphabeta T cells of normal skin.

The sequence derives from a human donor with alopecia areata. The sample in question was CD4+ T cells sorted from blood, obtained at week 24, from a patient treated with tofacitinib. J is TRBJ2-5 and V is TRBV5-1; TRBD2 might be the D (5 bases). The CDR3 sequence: CASSLSGMETQYF. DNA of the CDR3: TGCGCCAGCAGCTTGTCCGGGATGGAGACCCAGTACTTC.